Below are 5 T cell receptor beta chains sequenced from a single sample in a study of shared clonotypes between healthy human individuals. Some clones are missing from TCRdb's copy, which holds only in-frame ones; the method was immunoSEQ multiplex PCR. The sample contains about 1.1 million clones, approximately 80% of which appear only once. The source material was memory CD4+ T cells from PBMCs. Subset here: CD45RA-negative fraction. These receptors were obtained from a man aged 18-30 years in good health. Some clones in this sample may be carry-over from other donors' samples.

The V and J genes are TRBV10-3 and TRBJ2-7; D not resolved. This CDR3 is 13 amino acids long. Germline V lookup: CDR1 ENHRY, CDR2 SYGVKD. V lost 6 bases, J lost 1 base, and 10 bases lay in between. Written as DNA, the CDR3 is TGTGCCATCAGCGCCGACCCTTCCTACGAGCAGTACTTC. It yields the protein CAISADPSYEQYF.

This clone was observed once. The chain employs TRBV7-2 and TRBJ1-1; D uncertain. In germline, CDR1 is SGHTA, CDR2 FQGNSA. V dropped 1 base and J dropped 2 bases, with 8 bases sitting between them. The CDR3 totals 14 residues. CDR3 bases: TGTGCCAGCAGCTTAGGCGGGTCAAACACTGAAGCTTTCTTT. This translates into CASSLGGSNTEAFF.

DNA for the CDR3: TGTGCCAGCAGGAGGTATGGAGGGAGTGGGAATGAGCAGTTCTTC. This translates into CASRRYGGSGNEQFF. The chain joins TRBV28 to TRBJ2-1; tentative D call: TRBD2 (6 bases). Per germline, CDR1 MDHEN and CDR2 SYDVKM. The CDR3 sequence is 15 residues long. The germline V and J ends were trimmed by 6 bases and 7 bases, with 19 bases remaining between them.

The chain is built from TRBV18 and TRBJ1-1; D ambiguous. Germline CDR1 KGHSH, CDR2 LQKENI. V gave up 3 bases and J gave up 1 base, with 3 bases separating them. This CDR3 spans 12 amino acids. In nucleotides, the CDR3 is TGTGCCAGCTCACCCCCGAACACTGAAGCTTTCTTT. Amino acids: CASSPPNTEAFF.

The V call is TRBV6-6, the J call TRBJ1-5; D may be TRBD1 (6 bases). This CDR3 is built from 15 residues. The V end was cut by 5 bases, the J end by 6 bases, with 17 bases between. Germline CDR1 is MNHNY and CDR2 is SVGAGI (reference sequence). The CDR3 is CASSTYQGFTQPQHF. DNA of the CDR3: TGTGCCAGCAGTACTTACCAGGGGTTTACTCAGCCCCAGCATTTT.